The 25 T cell receptor beta chains reported below all come from one sample, sequenced in a study of metastatic and nonmetastatic thyroid tumors. None of the patients had undergone any treatment ahead of thyroid surgery. TCRdb re-called clones via MiXCR from the PCR reads. Of roughly 14,000 clones in the sample, nearly 35% were seen once. The specimen was tumor tissue. These receptors came from a male donor with papillary thyroid cancer or a benign thyroid nodule (not recorded which). Some clones in this sample may be carry-over from other donors' samples.

A remark on this clone: One base away lies a much larger clone, so this may be a sequencing read error. The genes are TRBV5-5 and TRBJ2-4; D perhaps matches TRBD1 (6 bases). Germline CDR1 and CDR2: SGHKS and YYEKEE (reference sequence). Trimming pared 1 base from V and 9 bases from J, leaving 11 bases between. The CDR3 covers 13 residues. CDR3 region: CASSLQGPAIQYF. The CDR3 coding sequence is TGTGCCAGCAGCTTGCAGGGGCCAGCCATTCAGTACTTC.

Within the sample, this clone is medium-sized (0.01 to 0.1%). V and J are TRBV24-1 and TRBJ1-1; D uncertain. The germline V gene has CDR1 KGHDR and CDR2 SFDVKD. The CDR3 length is 12 residues. The V end lost 4 bases, the J end lost 2 bases, and 4 bases lay between the germline ends. For the CDR3, the DNA is TGTGCCACCAGTGAAAAAAACACTGAAGCTTTCTTT. Its translation is CATSEKNTEAFF.

At least ten counts were recorded for this clone. The rearrangement joins TRBV10-1 to TRBJ1-6; tentatively, D is TRBD1 (6 bases). V was shortened by 4 bases and J by 9 bases, with 10 bases between the two germline ends. Germline loops: CDR1 WNHNN, CDR2 SYGVQD (reference sequence). The CDR3 contains 13 residues. CDR3 region: CASSAGEGSPLHF. The CDR3 DNA reads TGCGCCAGCAGTGCAGGGGAAGGTTCACCCCTCCACTTT.

A note on this clone: Germline and junction disagree at one end, which may indicate a read error. The chain uses TRBV12-3 or TRBV12-4 and TRBJ2-7, with 8 bases matching TRBD1. The CDR3 runs 18 residues. The CDR3 region is CTSITSDRASPSDYEQYF. The CDR3, as DNA: TGTACCAGCATCACCTCGGACAGGGCCTCGCCCTCAGACTACGAGCAGTACTTC.

The sample holds many counts of this clone. V usage is TRBV7-3 and J usage is TRBJ2-7; TRBD2 might be the D (5 bases). From germline, CDR1 is SGHTA and CDR2 FQGTGA. The V end was cut by 4 bases, the J end by 6 bases, with 13 bases between. This CDR3 region has 13 residues. The DNA of the CDR3 is TGTGCCAGCAGCTCCTTTGGAGGAGGCGAGCAGTACTTC. It codes for CASSSFGGGEQYF.

This clone is classed as medium-sized. CDR3 protein: CSARDIGADGYTF. The CDR3 nucleotides read TGCAGTGCTAGAGATATCGGGGCGGATGGCTACACCTTC. This chain connects TRBV20-1 to TRBJ1-2; perhaps TRBD1 as D (5 bases). The CDR3 loop spans 13 amino acids. Trimming left V 0 bases short and J 6 bases short, with 11 bases between. Germline loops: CDR1 DFQATT, CDR2 SNEGSKA (reference sequence).

This clone has more than one count but fewer than ten. CDR3 DNA: TGTGCCAGCACCGGACAGGGGGATGCCTACGAGCAGTACTTC. Protein: CASTGQGDAYEQYF. This chain connects TRBV6-2 or TRBV6-3 to TRBJ2-7; TRBD1 matches at 10 bases. Trimming at V came to 7 bases and at J to 2 bases, leaving 5 bases not matched to a gene. The germline CDR1 and CDR2 sequences are MNHEY and SVGEGT. CDR3 length: 14 amino acids.

The chain recombines TRBV5-1 with TRBJ1-2; TRBD1 is a possible D gene (5 bases). The ends were cut back, 0 bases at V and 4 bases at J, with 13 bases in the middle. CDR3 size: 15 residues. The germline V gene has CDR1 SGHRS and CDR2 YFSETQ. The CDR3 loop reads CASSLERGGVYGYTF. CDR3 DNA: TGCGCCAGCAGCTTGGAGCGGGGAGGGGTCTATGGCTACACCTTC.

By its share, this clone is medium-sized. The chain links TRBV3-1 to TRBJ2-5; D might be TRBD1 or TRBD2, each matching 5 bases. The germline CDR1 and CDR2 sequences are LGHDT and YNNKEL (reference sequence). The CDR3 contains 12 residues. Trimming pared 1 base from V and 6 bases from J, leaving 6 bases between. This CDR3 is CASSQVGQTQYF. In DNA form, the CDR3 reads TGTGCCAGCAGCCAAGTGGGACAGACCCAGTACTTC.

In this sample, this clone turned up many times. The rearrangement joins TRBV7-8 to TRBJ2-1, with 11 positions matching TRBD1. This CDR3 is 16 amino acids long. CDR1 and CDR2 from the germline V gene are SGHVS and FQNEAQ. J gave up 5 bases and V 6 bases, and 9 bases lay outside the gene matches. CDR3 sequence (DNA): TGTGCCAGCAGGCCTAAATGGGACAGGGGGGACAATGAGCAGTTCTTC. As protein: CASRPKWDRGDNEQFF.

This clone was seen many times. In DNA, the CDR3 is TGCAGTGCTAGAGAGCCAAGCGGGAGGGCCAAGACTGAGCAGTTCTTC. It translates to CSAREPSGRAKTEQFF. The chain couples TRBV20-1 to TRBJ2-1; 10 bases agree with TRBD2. The CDR3 totals 16 residues. CDR1 and CDR2 (germline): DFQATT, SNEGSKA (reference sequence). The J segment lost 9 bases and the V segment lost 0 bases, leaving 11 bases of the junction unmatched.

With respect to this clone: The junction differs from germline at one of its ends, possibly a read error. The J gene is TRBJ2-5, the V gene TRBV6-1, with D perhaps matching TRBD1 or TRBD2 (7 bases each). The CDR3 runs to 19 residues. Germline lookup yields CDR1 MNHNS and CDR2 SASEGT. The CDR3 bases are TGTGGCAGCAGCCACGGGAGAGGGCTAGCGGTGGGACAGCAAGAGACCCAGTACTTC. Amino acids: CGSSHGRGLAVGQQETQYF.

This clone has ten or more counts. The chain is built from TRBV30 and TRBJ1-5; 9 bases are a match to TRBD1. J lost 4 bases, V lost 2 bases, and 9 bases had no gene match. The CDR3 spans 16 residues. Looked up from germline, CDR1 is GTSNPN and CDR2 is SVGIG (reference sequence). The CDR3 DNA sequence: TGTGCCTGGAGTTTTCGGACAGGGGCGGTTAATCAGCCCCAGCATTTT. This sequence encodes CAWSFRTGAVNQPQHF.

In regard to this clone: A much larger clone sits a single nucleotide away, making a read error possible. J is TRBJ1-4 and V is TRBV7-6; weak D call: TRBD1 (6 bases). V was clipped by 5 bases and J by 4 bases, with 11 bases between them. Germline CDR1 is SGHVS and CDR2 is FNYEAQ. This CDR3 is built from 14 residues. The CDR3 reads CASSPRQVNEKLFF. The CDR3 DNA sequence: TGTGCCAGCAGCCCCCGACAGGTTAATGAAAAACTGTTTTTT.

This clone was observed at least ten times. The V gene is TRBV7-2, the J gene TRBJ2-1, with 9 bases identical to TRBD2. Germline V gene lookup returns CDR1 SGHTA and CDR2 FQGNSA. The CDR3 runs to 15 residues. V lost 3 bases and J lost 4; bases outside the gene matches: 4. The CDR3 DNA reads TGTGCCAGCAGCTTGAGCGGGGGGAGATACAATGAGCAGTTCTTC. Its protein product is CASSLSGGRYNEQFF.

In its sample, this clone was seen many times. The V gene is TRBV5-1, the J gene TRBJ2-5; D unresolved. V lost 2 bases to trimming and J lost 2 bases, with 10 bases between them. CDR1 is SGHRS, CDR2 YFSETQ, per germline. CDR3 length: 14 amino acids. CDR3 DNA sequence: TGCGCCAGCAGCTTCAACAACCTACAAGAGACCCAGTACTTC. Translated, it gives CASSFNNLQETQYF.

This clone appeared a few times. The V call is TRBV6-1, the J call TRBJ1-5; maybe TRBD1 (6 bases). The CDR3 is made up of 16 amino acids. V lost 0 bases to trimming and J lost 5 bases, with 14 bases between them. Germline assignment: CDR1 MNHNS and CDR2 SASEGT. The CDR3 DNA sequence: TGTGCCAGCAGTGAAGCCGACAGGAGTGGGTATCAGCCCCAGCATTTT. Residues: CASSEADRSGYQPQHF.

This clone was detected many times. The chain links TRBV10-3 to TRBJ2-7, with a tentative D call TRBD1 (5 bases). The CDR3 extends over 14 amino acids. Trimming left V 7 bases short and J 3 bases short, with 16 bases between. The V gene's germline CDR1 is ENHRY and CDR2 SYGVKD. The CDR3 sequence is CAITPDSFNYEQYF. DNA of the CDR3: TGTGCCATCACCCCAGACAGTTTCAACTACGAGCAGTACTTC.

In its sample, this clone ranks as medium-sized. V gene TRBV6-1 combines with J gene TRBJ2-7, with D maybe TRBD1 (6 bases). CDR1 and CDR2 (germline): MNHNS, SASEGT. The CDR3 sequence is 14 residues long. Trimming removed 4 bases at V and 7 bases at J, with 17 bases between. The chain's CDR3 is CASSVPLRGLEQYF. CDR3 in DNA: TGTGCCAGCAGTGTCCCCCTCAGGGGTTTGGAGCAGTACTTC.

Ten or more counts support this clone. Being one base from a much bigger clone, this may be a read error. This CDR3 is also generated by other DNA sequences in the sample. CDR3 residues: CAWSSTRRFNQPQHF. CDR3 nucleotides: TGTGCTTGGAGTTCGACCCGCAGATTCAATCAGCCCCAGCATTTT. The J gene is TRBJ1-5, the V gene TRBV30; D remains unclear. Germline V CDR1 and CDR2: GTSNPN, SVGIG (reference sequence). The CDR3 length is 15 residues.

A note on this clone: At one end the junction does not follow the germline gene, possibly because of a read error. The chain joins TRBV28 to TRBJ2-7, with TRBD1 as a possible D gene (5 bases). Germline CDR1 MDHEN, CDR2 SYDVKM. The length of the CDR3 is 17 residues. CDR3 loop: CASRLYGMGHDLYEQYF. CDR3 nucleotide sequence: TGTGCCAGCAGATTATATGGGATGGGGCATGACCTCTACGAGCAGTACTTC.

The V and J genes are TRBV4-2 and TRBJ2-7, with 8 bases matching TRBD2. Trimming cost V 6 bases and J 3 bases; bases outside gene matches: 10. The germline CDR1 and CDR2 sequences are LGHNA and YNFKEQ. The CDR3 contains 15 residues. CDR3 coding DNA: TGTGCCAGCAGTTTTGCCGGGACTAGTGACTACGAGCAGTACTTC. Translated, it gives CASSFAGTSDYEQYF.

This clone was detected many times. With a much larger clone just one base away, this may be a read error. The chain employs TRBV6-1 and TRBJ2-3, with D perhaps TRBD1 or TRBD2 (5 bases each). The germline V gene encodes CDR1 MNHNS and CDR2 SASEGT. V was trimmed by 5 bases and J by 5 bases, leaving 17 bases between them. The CDR3 extends over 15 amino acids. Here the CDR3 reads CASSQRGLNVDTQYF. CDR3 bases: TGTGCCAGCAGTCAGAGGGGCCTCAATGTAGATACGCAGTATTTT.

On this clone: A much larger clone lies a single base off, so this may be a read error. V is TRBV11-2 and J is TRBJ2-3; D is undetermined. The CDR3 has 15 amino acids. Trimming took off 4 bases at V and 0 bases at J, with 11 bases between the two ends. CDR1 SGHAT and CDR2 FQNNGV come from the germline V gene. The CDR3 sequence is CASSSSYGSTDTQYF. DNA for the CDR3: TGTGCCAGCAGCTCCTCCTACGGTAGCACAGATACGCAGTATTTT.

V and J are TRBV20-1 and TRBJ1-2; 9 positions match TRBD1. This CDR3 region has 15 residues. Germline lookup yields CDR1 DFQATT and CDR2 SNEGSKA (reference sequence). Losses at the gene ends were 6 bases for V and 8 bases for J; bases not matched to a gene: 16. The CDR3 bases are TGCAGTGCAGGCGGGACAGGGATTTCCCTACGCGGCTACACCTTC. This codes for CSAGGTGISLRGYTF.